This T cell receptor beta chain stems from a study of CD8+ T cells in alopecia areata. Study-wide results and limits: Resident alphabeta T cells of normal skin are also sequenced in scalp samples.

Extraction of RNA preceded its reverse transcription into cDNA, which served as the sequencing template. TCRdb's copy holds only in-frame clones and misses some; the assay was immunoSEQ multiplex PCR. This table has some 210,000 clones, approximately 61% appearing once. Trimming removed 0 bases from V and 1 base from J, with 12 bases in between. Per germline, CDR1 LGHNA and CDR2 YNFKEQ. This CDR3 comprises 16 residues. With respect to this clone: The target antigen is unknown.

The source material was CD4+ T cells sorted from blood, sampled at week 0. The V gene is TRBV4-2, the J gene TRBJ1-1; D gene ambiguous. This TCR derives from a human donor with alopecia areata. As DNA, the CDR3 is TGTGCCAGCAGCCAAGATCGAGGCAGGACGAACACTGAAGCTTTCTTT. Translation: CASSQDRGRTNTEAFF.